The 6 T cell receptor beta chains reported below all come from one sample, sequenced in a study of blood T cell repertoires in COVID-19. Assay used: immunoSEQ multiplex PCR; TCRdb lists only in-frame clones, some missing. The sample has over 350,000 clones, roughly 90% seen once. Input material: PBMCs or T cells enriched from blood (not recorded which). The receptors shown here come from a woman under 40 with acute COVID-19.

This clone was counted between two and nine times. The chain links TRBV7-9 to TRBJ1-2, with D possibly TRBD1 on 5 matching bases. V shed 4 bases and J shed 4 bases, with 16 bases lying between them. Looked up from germline, CDR1 is SEHNR and CDR2 is FQNEAQ (reference sequence). The CDR3 length is 15 residues. This chain's CDR3 is CASSYTGGQVYGYTF. For the CDR3, the DNA is TGTGCCAGCAGCTACACAGGAGGGCAGGTCTATGGCTACACCTTC.

The chain recombines TRBV29-1 with TRBJ2-7; 9 nucleotides agree with TRBD1. The CDR3 runs 13 residues. From germline, CDR1 is SQVTM and CDR2 ANQGSEA. J lost 5 bases, V lost 1 base, and 3 bases had no gene match. CDR3 amino acids: CSVEVDRGNEQYF. Here the CDR3 DNA reads TGCAGCGTTGAAGTGGACAGGGGTAACGAGCAGTACTTC.

The V and J genes are TRBV7-3 and TRBJ1-6; D gene ambiguous. Deletions cut 3 bases from V and 12 bases from J, with 9 bases between. Germline CDR1 is SGHTA and CDR2 is FQGTGA. The length of the CDR3 is 12 residues. CDR3 sequence reads: CASSLRGGPLHF. Here the CDR3 DNA reads TGTGCCAGCAGCTTGAGAGGCGGACCCCTCCACTTT.

Only one count was recorded for this clone. The gene calls are TRBV2 and TRBJ2-7, with TRBD1 identical over 8 bases. This CDR3 has 15 amino acids. J lost 3 bases, V lost 4 bases, and 8 bases had no gene match. Germline V gene data show CDR1 as SNHLY and CDR2 as FYNNEI. The DNA for the CDR3 is TGTGCCAGCAGTGGCAAGGACAGGGCAATCTACGAGCAGTACTTC. This sequence encodes CASSGKDRAIYEQYF.

This sequence joins TRBV9 and TRBJ2-7; TRBD1 agrees at 7 bases. This CDR3 region has 16 residues. J gave up 4 bases and V 2 bases, and 12 bases lay outside the gene matches. The germline gives CDR1 SGDLS, CDR2 YYNGEE. Written as DNA, the CDR3 is TGTGCCAGCAGCGTCCGGGACAGCATCCTAGGGTACGAGCAGTACTTC. Amino acids: CASSVRDSILGYEQYF.

The table lists this clone with a count of one. The chain employs TRBV7-9 and TRBJ1-4; maybe TRBD1 (6 bases). The CDR3 has 13 residues. The germline gives CDR1 SEHNR, CDR2 FQNEAQ (reference sequence). The ends were cut back, 10 bases at V and 6 bases at J, with 15 bases in the middle. This CDR3 is CANSGAGDEKLFF. CDR3 DNA: TGTGCCAACTCAGGGGCAGGGGATGAAAAACTGTTTTTT. The full variable domain, its missing parts supplied by reference TRBV7-9 and TRBJ1-4, is DTGVSQNPRHKITKRGQNVTFRCDPISEHNRLYWYRQTLGQGPEFLTYFQNEAQLEKSRLLSDRFSAERPKGSFSTLEIQRTEQGDSAMYLCANSGAGDEKLFFGSGTQLSVL.